These 5 T cell receptor beta chains originate from one sample sequenced in a study of low-dose radiotherapy and immunotherapy resistance in tumors. With TRAV- and TRBV-specific primers, first-strand cDNA was made, covering the alpha and beta chains. Over roughly 20 PCR cycles, TCRs were amplified from a constant-region primer and V-primer adapter. MiXCR, applied by TCRdb to the reads, yields one record per CDR3 protein. The table has approximately 6,300 distinct CDR3 sequences, approximately 64% seen once; the top ten hold around 10%. These receptors were obtained from a human donor with advanced metastatic prostate, ovarian, gallbladder or colorectal cancer (not recorded which). This table probably holds off-target reads from a library built for another chain.

The chain couples TRBV5-8 to TRBJ2-7; D could derive from TRBD1 or TRBD2 (5 bases each). The V end was cut by 0 bases, the J end by 2 bases, with 12 bases between. The germline V gene encodes CDR1 SGHTS and CDR2 YDEGEE. CDR3 size: 15 residues. This chain's CDR3 is CASSLAEGPAYEQYF. Here the CDR3 DNA reads TGTGCCAGCAGCTTGGCCGAGGGGCCCGCCTACGAGCAGTACTTC.

The CDR3 nucleotides read TGTGCCACCGAGAGCGGGGGGCCCCCCGATACGCAGTATTTT. Encoded protein: CATESGGPPDTQYF. The genes are TRBV2 and TRBJ2-3; 9 nucleotides line up with TRBD2. Germline CDR1 SNHLY, CDR2 FYNNEI. The CDR3 loop spans 14 amino acids. After removal of 10 bases from V and 6 bases from J, the junction contained 11 bases not matched to a gene.

This clonotype was picked up a small number of times. This chain connects TRBV28 to TRBJ2-7, with 8 bases matching TRBD2. V was clipped by 6 bases and J by 2 bases; unmatched bases: 6. The CDR3 is 14 amino acids. CDR1 is MDHEN, CDR2 SYDVKM, per germline. The CDR3 DNA reads TGTGCCAGCAGGCCGGGGGGGCCCACCTACGAGCAGTACTTC. Translating gives CASRPGGPTYEQYF. Full variable domain (missing parts from reference TRBV28 and TRBJ2-7): DVKVTQSSRYLVKRTGEKVFLECVQDMDHENMFWYRQDPGLGLRLIYFSYDVKMKEKGDIPEGYSVSREKKERFSLILESASTNQTSMYLCASRPGGPTYEQYFGPGTRLTVT.

In this sample, this clonotype turned up once. V gene TRBV5-1 combines with J gene TRBJ2-3, with 9 bases lining up with TRBD2. The CDR3 loop spans 17 amino acids. Trimming removed 2 bases from V and 4 bases from J; junction bases left unmatched: 11. Germline V gene sequence: CDR1 SGHRS, CDR2 YFSETQ. The CDR3 coding sequence is TGCGCCAGCAGCTTATCCATTAGCGGGAGTGGGTCAGATACGCAGTATTTT. Translating gives CASSLSISGSGSDTQYF.

The sample holds one count of this clonotype. This rearrangement joins TRBV28 to TRBJ2-3; 10 positions match TRBD2. Germline V gene sequence: CDR1 MDHEN, CDR2 SYDVKM. The CDR3 sequence is 17 residues long. V was pared by 2 bases and J by 4 bases, with 9 bases of the junction left unmatched. Written as DNA, the CDR3 is TGTGCCAGCAGTTTAGGAGGAGCGGGAGGGGTCGCAGATACGCAGTATTTT. Its translation is CASSLGGAGGVADTQYF.